The 7 T cell receptor beta chains below come from one sample, sequenced in a study of blood T cell repertoires in COVID-19. Generated by immunoSEQ multiplex PCR, the TCRdb table keeps only in-frame clones and is missing some. This sample has under 400,000 clones, with more than 70% found just once. Material for sequencing was PBMCs or T cells enriched from blood (not recorded which). The receptor set was obtained from a man aged 35-49 years in a cohort exposed to, infected with or recovered from COVID-19 (not recorded which).

The count of this clone is one. V gene TRBV6-6 combines with J gene TRBJ2-7; 7 nucleotides line up with TRBD1. V was clipped by 6 bases and J by 4 bases; unmatched bases: 6. Germline V CDR1 and CDR2: MNHNY, SVGAGI (reference sequence). The CDR3 is made up of 13 amino acids. CDR3 DNA: TGTGCCAGCAGGCTACAGGGGTTGTACGAGCAGTACTTC. Its protein is CASRLQGLYEQYF.

This sequence joins TRBV6-2 or TRBV6-3 and TRBJ2-7, with TRBD1 as a possible D gene (6 bases). Trimming shortened V by 2 bases and J by 6 bases, and 8 bases separated the two germline ends. CDR1 MNHEY and CDR2 SVGEGT come from the germline V gene. This CDR3 spans 12 amino acids. CDR3 in DNA: TGTGCCAGCAGTTACAAGGGGGTCGAGCAGTACTTC. This translates into CASSYKGVEQYF.

The V call is TRBV15, the J call TRBJ2-7; D gene uncertain. CDR1 LNHNV and CDR2 YYDKDF come from the germline V gene (reference sequence). The CDR3 has 15 amino acids. The germline V and J ends were trimmed by 0 bases and 0 bases, with 9 bases remaining between them. The CDR3 is CATSRDQRNSYEQYF. CDR3 sequence (DNA): TGTGCCACCAGCAGAGATCAGAGGAACTCCTACGAGCAGTACTTC.

The chain has TRBV27 and TRBJ2-7; D is perhaps TRBD1 (7 bases). The germline V gene encodes CDR1 MNHEY and CDR2 SMNVEV (reference sequence). This CDR3 is built from 13 residues. Trimming took off 5 bases at V and 3 bases at J, with 11 bases between the two ends. The CDR3 sequence is CASSRQGGYEQYF. For the CDR3, the DNA is TGTGCCAGCAGTAGGCAGGGGGGCTACGAGCAGTACTTC.

This clone was seen once. The V gene is TRBV15, the J gene TRBJ2-1; D is unresolved. The CDR3 length is 14 residues. The V end was cut by 7 bases, the J end by 0 bases, with 10 bases between. Germline V gene sequence: CDR1 LNHNV, CDR2 YYDKDF (reference sequence). DNA of the CDR3: TGTGCCACCAACCTAGAGAGCTCCTACAATGAGCAGTTCTTC. Translation: CATNLESSYNEQFF.

This sequence joins TRBV27 and TRBJ1-1; TRBD1 is a possible D gene (6 bases). V dropped 7 bases and J dropped 2 bases, with 17 bases sitting between them. The CDR3 length is 15 residues. Germline V lookup: CDR1 MNHEY, CDR2 SMNVEV (reference sequence). CDR3 sequence reads: CASKSNRVSNTEAFF. The DNA of the CDR3 is TGTGCCAGCAAGTCGAACAGGGTGTCTAACACTGAAGCTTTCTTT.

This sequence joins TRBV7-3 and TRBJ2-1; tentative D call: TRBD2 (5 bases). This CDR3 comprises 17 residues. Germline values: CDR1 SGHTA, CDR2 FQGTGA. V shed 2 bases and J shed 0 bases, with 14 bases lying between them. CDR3 sequence: CASSLGGRGSSYNEQFF. The CDR3 nucleotides read TGTGCCAGCAGCTTAGGAGGACGGGGAAGCTCCTACAATGAGCAGTTCTTC.